Sequencing of this TCR beta chain was carried out in a study of shared clonotypes between healthy human individuals. Looking at the study overall: Ranging from 18 to 49 in age, donors were two women and three men.

Only a few counts were recorded for this clone. What it binds is unknown. Notes on the study in general: Non-shared clonotypes displayed generation probabilities falling below those of clonotypes present in all four donors. At large depth, rarefaction still showed sorted-subset sequencing to be incomplete.

Authors' analysis steps: Quality scores were absent from the junction-only immunoSEQ sequences, so filtering differed. Some clones are missing from TCRdb's copy, which holds only in-frame ones; the method was immunoSEQ multiplex PCR. V and J calls plus clone size are reproduced from that table; the DNA served to infer D and trimming. This sample has 2,100,000 or so clones, with 95% found just once. The TCR originated in a man younger than 30 in good health. Sequencing was performed on naive CD4+ T cells sorted from blood. Subset indicated: CD45RA+ positively selected.

CDR3 amino acids: CASSESGWAPLHF. The CDR3 nucleotides are TGCGCCAGCAGTGAGTCGGGGTGGGCGCCCCTCCACTTT. This chain connects TRBV10-2 to TRBJ1-6; D unresolved. Germline lookup yields CDR1 WSHSY and CDR2 SAAADI. V was shortened by 0 bases and J by 13 bases, with 10 bases between the two germline ends. The CDR3 runs to 13 residues.